Listed here are 19 T cell receptor beta chains from one sample, sequenced in a study of blood T cell repertoires in COVID-19. The repertoire was sequenced with immunoSEQ multiplex PCR; TCRdb's copy has only in-frame clones and lacks some. The sample carries a few hundred thousand clones, approximately 86% recorded once. Sequencing input: peripheral blood. These receptors all come from a woman aged 25 to 45 who had recovered from COVID-19.

The J gene is TRBJ2-1, the V gene TRBV3-1 (or the pseudogene TRBV3-2); 7 bases match TRBD1. After removal of 4 bases from V and 4 bases from J, the junction contained 4 bases not matched to a gene. The CDR3 consists of 14 residues. Germline V lookup: CDR1 LGHDT, CDR2 YNNKEL (reference sequence). The CDR3 is CASSPTGYYNEQFF. The CDR3 region has the DNA TGTGCCAGCAGCCCGACAGGGTATTACAATGAGCAGTTCTTC.

The chain carries TRBV9 and TRBJ2-2, with TRBD2 as a possible D gene (6 bases). Germline V gene sequence: CDR1 SGDLS, CDR2 YYNGEE. CDR3 size: 14 residues. Trimming took off 7 bases at V and 5 bases at J, with 15 bases between the two ends. CDR3 in DNA: TGTGCCAGCGGTGGGGGACTCGGGACCGGGGAGCTGTTTTTT. Translated: CASGGGLGTGELFF.

The chain combines TRBV27 with TRBJ2-2; D call uncertain. The CDR3 consists of 12 residues. The germline gives CDR1 MNHEY, CDR2 SMNVEV (reference sequence). Trimming removed 7 bases from V and 5 bases from J, with 8 bases in between. The CDR3 sequence is CASMSGTGELFF. The CDR3 DNA sequence: TGTGCCAGCATGTCGGGTACCGGGGAGCTGTTTTTT.

The chain couples TRBV10-3 to TRBJ2-2; TRBD2 matches 8 bases. The CDR3 loop spans 16 amino acids. Looked up from germline, CDR1 is ENHRY and CDR2 is SYGVKD. V shed 6 bases and J 1 base; nucleotides not matched to a gene: 7. CDR3 sequence reads: CAIRQVSGRNTGELFF. The CDR3 coding sequence is TGTGCCATCAGGCAAGTAAGCGGGAGGAACACCGGGGAGCTGTTTTTT.

The gene calls are TRBV4-1 and TRBJ1-3; 7 bases line up with TRBD1. The CDR3 loop spans 14 amino acids. Looked up from germline, CDR1 is MGHRA and CDR2 is YSYEKL. Trimming cost V 1 base and J 6 bases; bases outside gene matches: 3. The CDR3 loop reads CASSQVGTENTIYF. DNA of the CDR3: TGCGCCAGCAGCCAAGTGGGGACAGAAAACACCATATATTTT.

The chain carries TRBV5-4 and TRBJ2-7; D might be TRBD1 (6 bases). Germline V gene lookup returns CDR1 SGHNT and CDR2 YYREEE (reference sequence). The V and J ends lost 1 base and 2 bases respectively, with 22 bases between them. CDR3 length: 18 amino acids. The CDR3 DNA follows: TGTGCCAGCAGCTTGATTGGGGGCCCCGCCGGGGTGCCCTACGAGCAGTACTTC. Translating it yields CASSLIGGPAGVPYEQYF.

The chain combines TRBV28 with TRBJ2-3, with 12 bases aligning to TRBD2. V lost 4 bases and J lost 3; bases outside the gene matches: 2. The germline V gene encodes CDR1 MDHEN and CDR2 SYDVKM. The CDR3 spans 15 residues. CDR3 region: CASSWTSGMTDTQYF. CDR3 in DNA: TGTGCCAGCAGTTGGACTAGCGGGATGACAGATACGCAGTATTTT.

The genes are TRBV7-8 and TRBJ2-1, with TRBD2 matching 7 bases. Germline CDR1 is SGHVS and CDR2 is FQNEAQ. V trimming: 1 base; J trimming: 6 bases; junction bases outside the gene matches: 3. CDR3 size: 14 residues. The CDR3: CASSLVGGGNEQFF. Here the CDR3 DNA reads TGTGCCAGCAGCTTAGTTGGGGGGGGCAATGAGCAGTTCTTC.

V and J are TRBV27 and TRBJ2-5, with TRBD2 matching 8 bases. Germline V gene sequence: CDR1 MNHEY, CDR2 SMNVEV (reference sequence). CDR3 length equals 13 residues. The V and J ends lost 6 bases and 5 bases, in that order; junction bases with no gene match: 5. The CDR3 DNA reads TGTGCCAGCAGCCGGGGGGGGTGGGAGACCCAGTACTTC. Amino acid sequence: CASSRGGWETQYF.

The chain couples TRBV7-9 to TRBJ1-2, with TRBD1 as a possible D gene (5 bases). CDR1 is SEHNR and CDR2 is FQNEAQ in the germline V gene (reference sequence). The germline V and J ends were trimmed by 3 bases and 6 bases, with 14 bases remaining between them. The CDR3 is made up of 14 amino acids. Here the CDR3 reads CASSFGSQANGYTF. In nucleotides, the CDR3 is TGTGCCAGCAGCTTCGGTTCACAGGCGAATGGCTACACCTTC.

This clone was found once. The chain carries TRBV3-1 (or the pseudogene TRBV3-2) and TRBJ2-5; 7 bases line up with TRBD1. With 3 bases clipped from V and 2 bases from J, the junction kept 6 bases outside the gene matches. CDR3 length: 15 amino acids. The germline V gene has CDR1 LGHDT and CDR2 YNNKEL (reference sequence). For the CDR3, the DNA is TGTGCCAGCAGCCACGTGAGGGGGCAGCAAGAGACCCAGTACTTC. Protein sequence: CASSHVRGQQETQYF.

The V call is TRBV25-1, the J call TRBJ2-2; TRBD2 might be the D (5 bases). Looked up from germline, CDR1 is MGHDK and CDR2 is SYGVNS. The CDR3 is 13 residues long. Trimming stripped 7 bases from V and 5 bases from J, with 11 bases between. DNA for the CDR3: TGTGCCAGCACACGGGGTTTGACCGGGGAGCTGTTTTTT. It is translated as CASTRGLTGELFF. Drawing the rest from reference TRBV25-1 and TRBJ2-2, the complete variable domain is EADIYQTPRYLVIGTGKKITLECSQTMGHDKMYWYQQDPGMELHLIHYSYGVNSTEKGDLSSESTVSRIRTEHFPLTLESARPSHTSQYLCASTRGLTGELFFGEGSRLTVL.

The rearrangement uses TRBV3-1 (or the pseudogene TRBV3-2) and TRBJ2-4, with D perhaps TRBD1 (6 bases). From germline, CDR1 is LGHDT and CDR2 YNNKEL (reference sequence). Trimming pared 0 bases from V and 2 bases from J, leaving 14 bases between. The length of the CDR3 is 17 residues. CDR3 nucleotides: TGTGCCAGCAGCCAAGAGGGAACAGGGTCTTCCAAAAACATTCAGTACTTC. Its protein product is CASSQEGTGSSKNIQYF.

The gene calls are TRBV27 and TRBJ2-1, with 9 bases that match TRBD2. The CDR3 spans 15 residues. CDR1 is MNHEY and CDR2 is SMNVEV in the germline V gene (reference sequence). V lost 1 base, J lost 9 bases, and 7 bases stayed unmatched. CDR3 sequence (DNA): TGTGCCAGCAGTTTATTTGCGGGGGGGCCCCGTGAGCAGTTCTTC. It codes for CASSLFAGGPREQFF.

The V gene is TRBV9, the J gene TRBJ2-3; D not resolved. Germline values: CDR1 SGDLS, CDR2 YYNGEE. This CDR3 has 12 residues. With 4 bases removed from V and 2 bases from J, the gap between germline ends came to 5 bases. The CDR3 DNA reads TGTGCCAGCAGCCCTCCCACAGATACGCAGTATTTT. Translating it yields CASSPPTDTQYF.

CDR3 DNA sequence: TGTGCCAGCAACCGACAGGGCCTCGACACTGAAGCTTTCTTT. This encodes CASNRQGLDTEAFF. The chain uses TRBV7-9 and TRBJ1-1, with 7 bases identical to TRBD1. Germline trimming cut 7 bases from V and 3 bases from J; bases unmatched to any gene: 8. The length of the CDR3 is 14 residues. Germline V lookup: CDR1 SEHNR, CDR2 FQNEAQ (reference sequence).

J is TRBJ2-1 and V is TRBV2; TRBD1 agrees at 8 bases. Germline V gene data show CDR1 as SNHLY and CDR2 as FYNNEI. The CDR3 loop spans 12 amino acids. V shed 8 bases and J 6 bases; nucleotides not matched to a gene: 3. For the CDR3, the DNA is TGTGCCAGCCAGGGGACAGGCAATGAGCAGTTCTTC. As protein: CASQGTGNEQFF.

In this sample, this clone turned up once. The rearrangement joins TRBV5-1 to TRBJ2-3, with 11 bases lining up with TRBD2. From germline, CDR1 is SGHRS and CDR2 YFSETQ. There are 15 residues in the CDR3. Germline trimming cut 9 bases from V and 8 bases from J; bases unmatched to any gene: 14. CDR3 amino acids: CATTPTGTSGSTQYF. CDR3 DNA: TGCGCCACCACTCCTACCGGGACTAGCGGTTCTACGCAGTATTTT. Filled out from reference TRBV5-1 and TRBJ2-3, the complete variable domain reads KAGVTQTPRYLIKTRGQQVTLSCSPISGHRSVSWYQQTPGQGLQFLFEYFSETQRNKGNFPGRFSGRQFSNSRSEMNVSTLELGDSALYLCATTPTGTSGSTQYFGPGTRLTVL.

This chain uses TRBV30 with TRBJ2-2; the D gene is possibly TRBD2 (5 bases). Trimming removed 2 bases at V and 5 bases at J, with 12 bases between. This CDR3 has 14 residues. Looked up from germline, CDR1 is GTSNPN and CDR2 is SVGIG (reference sequence). CDR3 amino acids: CAWSSRTGTGELFF. As DNA, the CDR3 is TGTGCCTGGAGTTCCAGGACGGGAACCGGGGAGCTGTTTTTT.